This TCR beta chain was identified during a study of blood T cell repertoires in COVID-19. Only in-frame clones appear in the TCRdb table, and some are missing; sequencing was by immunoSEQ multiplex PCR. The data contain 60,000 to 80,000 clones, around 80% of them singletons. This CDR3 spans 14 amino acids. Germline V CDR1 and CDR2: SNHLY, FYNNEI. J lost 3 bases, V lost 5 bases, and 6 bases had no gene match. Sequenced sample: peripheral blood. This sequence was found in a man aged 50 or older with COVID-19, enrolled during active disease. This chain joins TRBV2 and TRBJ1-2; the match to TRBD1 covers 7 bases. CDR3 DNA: TGTGCCAGCAGTCGGTCTCAGGGGGACTATGGCTACACCTTC. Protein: CASSRSQGDYGYTF.